The 12 T cell receptor beta chains listed next were all sequenced from one sample in a study of blood T cell repertoires in COVID-19. Here immunoSEQ multiplex PCR was the method, and the copy in TCRdb shows in-frame clones only, minus some. This repertoire shows 75,000 to 90,000 clones, 75% to 90% found once; its top ten account for around 12%. Sequencing was carried out using peripheral blood. The receptors here all came from a woman in her thirties or forties with active or convalescent COVID-19.

This sequence joins TRBV29-1 and TRBJ2-3; 8 bases line up with TRBD2. The CDR3 runs to 14 residues. V shed 4 bases, J shed 4 bases, and the junction held 7 bases outside the gene matches. Germline V gene lookup returns CDR1 SQVTM and CDR2 ANQGSEA. CDR3 amino acids: CSVVSAGGSDTQYF. The CDR3 DNA is TGCAGCGTTGTGTCCGCGGGGGGATCAGATACGCAGTATTTT.

Comment on this clone: The limits of the CDR3 on the DNA are not certain, so only TCRdb's listed CDR3 is given. This rearrangement joins TRBV7-2 to TRBJ2-1; TRBD2, as called in the table, went unchecked against the DNA. Germline-derived CDR1 and CDR2 are SGHTA and FQGNSA. The CDR3 region is 15 residues in length, termini included. The CDR3 protein is CASSLVAGGTTGEFF.

A few counts support this clone. The V gene is TRBV6-2 or TRBV6-3, the J gene TRBJ1-5; 7 bases fit TRBD1. V dropped 6 bases and J dropped 5; count of bases not matched to a gene: 10. The CDR3 is 15 residues long. Per germline, CDR1 MNHEY and CDR2 SVGEGT. The CDR3 here is CASSKETGFDQPQHF. Written as DNA, the CDR3 is TGTGCCAGCAGCAAAGAGACAGGGTTCGATCAGCCCCAGCATTTT.

This clone came up a few times. The rearrangement uses TRBV7-2 and TRBJ1-4, with a possible D match to TRBD1 (6 bases). This CDR3 comprises 14 residues. CDR1 is SGHTA and CDR2 is FQGNSA in the germline V gene. Trimming took 4 bases from V and 3 from J, leaving 9 bases between them. The chain's CDR3 is CASSSRGSNEKLFF. DNA for the CDR3: TGTGCCAGCAGCTCCAGGGGTTCTAATGAAAAACTGTTTTTT.

V and J are TRBV10-1 and TRBJ1-1; 9 positions match TRBD1. The CDR3 consists of 13 residues. Trimming took 5 bases from V and 5 from J; bases not matched to a gene: 3. Germline CDR1 WNHNN, CDR2 SYGVQD (reference sequence). For the CDR3, the DNA is TGCGCCAGCAGTTTAGGGACAGGGACTGAAGCTTTCTTT. Its protein product is CASSLGTGTEAFF.

CDR3 loop: CASSGRLAYGYTF. The CDR3 DNA reads as TGTGCCAGCAGTGGGAGGCTTGCCTATGGCTACACCTTC. The chain recombines TRBV12-3 or TRBV12-4 with TRBJ1-2, with D uncertain. V lost 5 bases to trimming and J lost 4 bases, with 11 bases between them. The CDR3 spans 13 residues.

The chain carries TRBV11-2 and TRBJ2-3; 9 bases fit TRBD2. V was pared by 5 bases and J by 6 bases, with 9 bases of the junction left unmatched. Germline CDR1 and CDR2: SGHAT and FQNNGV. The CDR3 extends over 15 amino acids. The CDR3 nucleotides read TGTGCCAGCAGCATGGATGGACTAGCGTGGGATACGCAGTATTTT. The encoded protein is CASSMDGLAWDTQYF.

The rearrangement uses TRBV7-3 and TRBJ2-5; TRBD2 is a possible D gene (6 bases). The CDR3 extends over 14 amino acids. Germline V gene data show CDR1 as SGHTA and CDR2 as FQGTGA. Trimming removed 5 bases at V and 2 bases at J, with 12 bases between. The CDR3 protein is CASSPPGVQETQYF. As DNA, the CDR3 is TGTGCCAGCAGCCCCCCGGGGGTTCAAGAGACCCAGTACTTC.

The V call is TRBV28, the J call TRBJ1-5, with D perhaps matching TRBD1 (5 bases). Germline assignment: CDR1 MDHEN and CDR2 SYDVKM. V lost 8 bases and J 1 base, leaving 6 bases between the germline ends. The CDR3 spans 12 residues. The DNA for the CDR3 is TGTGCCAGCCGACAGAGCAATCAGCCCCAGCATTTT. This gives the protein CASRQSNQPQHF.

The chain employs TRBV18 and TRBJ2-3, with TRBD2 identical over 7 bases. V trimming: 0 bases; J trimming: 5 bases; junction bases outside the gene matches: 8. CDR1 and CDR2 from the germline V gene are KGHSH and LQKENI. The CDR3 spans 16 residues. Here the CDR3 DNA reads TGTGCCAGCTCACCACCGGCCGGGGGGTCGCGAGATACGCAGTATTTT. Residues: CASSPPAGGSRDTQYF.

The chain carries TRBV15 and TRBJ2-5, with 13 bases lining up with TRBD2. With V trimmed by 0 bases and J by 5 bases, 6 bases remained unmatched. The CDR3 spans 17 residues. CDR1 and CDR2 from the germline V gene are LNHNV and YYDKDF (reference sequence). This CDR3 is CATSRDLGLAGDETQYF. CDR3 sequence (DNA): TGTGCCACCAGCAGAGATCTTGGACTAGCGGGAGACGAGACCCAGTACTTC.

The J gene is TRBJ2-7, the V gene TRBV19, with 9 bases fitting TRBD1. The germline V gene encodes CDR1 LNHDA and CDR2 SQIVND (reference sequence). The CDR3 is 15 residues long. With 6 bases clipped from V and 3 bases from J, the junction kept 9 bases outside the gene matches. CDR3 sequence: CASSKPGTGFYEQYF. The CDR3 DNA follows: TGTGCCAGTAGCAAGCCCGGGACAGGGTTCTACGAGCAGTACTTC.